These 13 T cell receptor beta chains were all obtained from the same sample, sequenced in a study of T cell repertoires in cytomegalovirus infection. TCRdb itself ran the reads through MiXCR, one entry per CDR3 protein. The sample holds under 850,000 distinct CDR3 sequences, 35% seen once. The sample comprised PBMCs. These receptors were collected from a human donor in good health (CMV status not recorded). Some clones in this sample may be carry-over from other donors' samples.

CDR3 loop: CASSPPGRGYEQYF. The CDR3 bases are TGTGCCAGCAGTCCACCGGGACGGGGCTACGAGCAGTACTTC. The rearrangement joins TRBV28 to TRBJ2-7; tentatively, D is TRBD1 or TRBD2 (5 bases each). This CDR3 has 14 residues. Germline values: CDR1 MDHEN, CDR2 SYDVKM. V was pared by 5 bases and J by 3 bases, with 14 bases between.

V is TRBV19 and J is TRBJ1-1, with a tentative D call TRBD1 (6 bases). Trimming left V 4 bases short and J 5 bases short, with 11 bases between. This CDR3 spans 13 amino acids. Germline V lookup: CDR1 LNHDA, CDR2 SQIVND (reference sequence). The CDR3 region has the DNA TGTGCCAGTAGTACCATACAGGGAACTGAAGCTTTCTTT. The encoded protein is CASSTIQGTEAFF.

This clonotype was seen many times. The rearrangement joins TRBV7-2 to TRBJ1-2; 7 nucleotides align to TRBD1. Losses at the gene ends were 4 bases for V and 5 bases for J; bases not matched to a gene: 4. Germline CDR1 is SGHTA and CDR2 is FQGNSA. The CDR3 has 13 residues. The CDR3 nucleotides read TGTGCCAGCAGCTCGAGACAGGGTTATGGCTACACCTTC. Protein sequence: CASSSRQGYGYTF.

The rearrangement links TRBV28 to TRBJ2-3; D is possibly TRBD1 or TRBD2 (5 bases each). V shed 3 bases and J shed 2 bases, with 15 bases lying between them. CDR1 and CDR2 (germline): MDHEN, SYDVKM. The CDR3 is 16 residues long. The CDR3 bases are TGTGCCAGCAGTTTTTCATCGCGAGGGGCCACAGATACGCAGTATTTT. Protein product: CASSFSSRGATDTQYF.

This clonotype was found a few times. The rearrangement links TRBV20-1 to TRBJ2-5; D is perhaps TRBD1 (5 bases). Trimming took 3 bases from V and 0 from J, leaving 11 bases between them. The V gene's germline CDR1 is DFQATT and CDR2 SNEGSKA (reference sequence). There are 14 residues in the CDR3. CDR3 region: CSASRAGYQETQYF. The CDR3 DNA is TGCAGTGCTAGTAGGGCAGGGTACCAAGAGACCCAGTACTTC.

This clonotype was counted at least ten times. The chain recombines TRBV7-8 with TRBJ2-5, with unresolved D. The CDR3 is 13 amino acids. Germline values: CDR1 SGHVS, CDR2 FQNEAQ. V was clipped by 3 bases and J by 2 bases, with 7 bases between them. CDR3: CASSLYQQETQYF. The CDR3 DNA reads TGTGCCAGCAGCTTGTATCAGCAAGAGACCCAGTACTTC.

This clonotype was counted a few times. The rearrangement joins TRBV6-5 to TRBJ1-1; a possible D gene is TRBD1 (6 bases). V lost 5 bases and J lost 4, with 11 bases in between. Germline values: CDR1 MNHEY, CDR2 SVGAGI. The length of the CDR3 is 13 residues. CDR3 coding DNA: TGTGCCAGCAGTCAGGGGCTGGTCACTGAAGCTTTCTTT. Protein sequence: CASSQGLVTEAFF.

The chain recombines TRBV7-9 with TRBJ2-5; D call uncertain. The germline CDR1 and CDR2 sequences are SEHNR and FQNEAQ (reference sequence). The CDR3 covers 12 residues. Trimming stripped 11 bases from V and 1 base from J, with 11 bases between. The CDR3 coding sequence is TGTGCCCGGGCGCCTATCCAAGAGACCCAGTACTTC. Its protein product is CARAPIQETQYF.

This sequence joins TRBV2 and TRBJ2-7, with 7 positions matching TRBD1. The ends lost 6 bases at V and 12 bases at J; junction bases unmatched: 8. Germline V gives CDR1 SNHLY, CDR2 FYNNEI. The CDR3 loop spans 11 amino acids. CDR3 DNA sequence: TGTGCCAGCAGCGCAGGGGGACAGTCGTACTTC. Translation: CASSAGGQSYF.

This clonotype was picked up many times. The rearrangement uses TRBV7-2 and TRBJ2-1; D might be TRBD1 or TRBD2, each matching 5 bases. Germline-derived CDR1 and CDR2 are SGHTA and FQGNSA. With 6 bases removed from V and 3 bases from J, the gap between germline ends came to 15 bases. The CDR3 covers 15 residues. The CDR3 spells CASSLGRGLYNEQFF. CDR3 DNA sequence: TGTGCCAGCAGTTTGGGCCGGGGCCTCTACAATGAGCAGTTCTTC. The full variable domain, rest sourced from reference TRBV7-2 and TRBJ2-1, is GAGVSQSPSNKVTEKGKDVELRCDPISGHTALYWYRQSLGQGLEFLIYFQGNSAPDKSGLPSDRFSAERTGGSVSTLTIQRTQQEDSAVYLCASSLGRGLYNEQFFGPGTRLTVL.

The chain carries TRBV28 and TRBJ1-1; 11 bases are shared with TRBD1. Germline-derived CDR1 and CDR2 are MDHEN and SYDVKM. The junction had 22 bases not matched to a gene; V was cut back by 1 base and J by 6 bases. This CDR3 comprises 21 residues. The CDR3: CASSLLRGIGQGARVIAEAFF. CDR3 in DNA: TGTGCCAGCAGTTTATTACGGGGGATCGGACAGGGGGCGCGGGTGATTGCTGAAGCTTTCTTT.

This clonotype was counted a few times. This chain uses TRBV11-1 with TRBJ2-7; no clear D gene. Germline CDR1 and CDR2: SGHAT and FQDESV (reference sequence). V was pared by 3 bases and J by 6 bases, with 24 bases between. The CDR3 contains 17 residues. This CDR3 is CASSFSFGVRKAVEQYF. CDR3 in DNA: TGTGCCAGCAGCTTCTCGTTTGGGGTAAGAAAAGCCGTCGAGCAGTACTTC.

This chain uses TRBV7-3 with TRBJ2-7, with D uncertain. V was trimmed by 8 bases and J by 5 bases, leaving 13 bases between them. This CDR3 contains 12 residues. Germline CDR1 is SGHTA and CDR2 is FQGTGA. The CDR3 is CASSNSYDEQYF. CDR3 DNA: TGTGCCAGCTCGAATAGTTACGACGAGCAGTACTTC.